This T cell receptor (beta chain) is drawn from a study of T cell responses to AZD1222 COVID-19 vaccine (TCRdb year 2021). Regarding the complete study: TCR sequencing was performed for about 250 trial participants, of whom around 200 were given two doses of AZD1222 and 26 were given two doses of MenACWY control vaccine. Trial participants were enrolled by age into 18-55, 56-69 and 70-plus year subgroups, with around 150, 28 and 57 TCR-sequenced participants respectively. The paper as a whole reports these results and caveats: The 56-69-year group was small, and its depth increase did not reach significance, likely because of low power. Participants were mostly white British and included more females than males, and it was suggested by the authors that clonal diversity may have been underestimated. No day 14 peak-response samples were available, so repertoires were characterized only after the peak T cell response. The whole spike protein was spanned by vaccine-associated CD4 TCRs, and dominant responses were seen in regions 160-218 and 743-854. Only 5 to 7 AZD1222 recipients were SARS-CoV-2 seropositive at baseline, limiting conclusions about previously exposed vaccinees. A significant rise in spike-specific TCR breadth and depth was observed after two AZD1222 doses relative to day 0 and relative to MenACWY recipients. Epitopes outside the regions mutated in the B.1.351 and B.1.1.7 variants were reportedly recognized by nearly half of the unique spike-specific TCRs.

Concerning this clone itself: The clone's antigen remains unknown. Per-base quality was not reported, and no clone a single base away is much larger than it.

Per the publication, the time point label means: about 28 days (+/-7) after the second vaccine dose. Because spike-specific TCR depth and breadth did not differ between the two schedules, AZD1222 recipients who got a second dose at roughly 4 weeks were pooled with those who got a second dose at roughly 12 weeks. The vaccinee samples were drawn from two UK trials, COV001 and COV002, one of which was a single-blind randomized controlled phase 2/3 trial testing AZD1222 (ChAdOx1 nCoV-19) in healthy adults. Trial participant PBMC samples were collected at day 0 and day 28 after the second dose for TCRbeta chain sequencing. The CDR3 regions of human TCRbeta chains were analyzed by immunosequencing. For the original study's pipeline: Repertoire TCRs were checked for matches against a reference library of SARS-CoV-2-specific TCRs that had been generated using the MIRA antigen-specificity platform. Breadth was defined as the fraction of unique TCRs that were SARS-CoV-2-associated. Depth was defined as the fraction of total T cells that were SARS-CoV-2-associated. Using the MIRA data, each spike-specific TCR was mapped to the spike region that the TCR reacts to and placed in a CD4 or CD8 class. Log10-transformed breadth and depth values were compared by one-way ANOVA with Sidak's multiple comparisons tests. Held by TCRdb, this immuneACCESS table contains in-frame sequences only and omits some clones. Under half of the omission traces to an unresolved V gene where checked; the cause of the rest is unknown. The V and J calls and the clone size are those of that table, but D and trimming were determined from the DNA. The sample includes 150,000 to 250,000 clones, with approximately 93% observed a single time. Of the sample, roughly 0.99% is held by the ten largest clones.

The germline V gene encodes CDR1 LNHNV and CDR2 YYDKDF (reference sequence). From the cysteine through the phenylalanine, the CDR3 covers 15 amino acids. Only the CDR3 region is kept as DNA, spanning 45 bases read in frame from base 1. Trimming removed 0 bases from V and 7 bases from J, leaving 10 bases between the germline ends. This receptor was obtained from an adult who received the AZD1222 COVID-19 vaccine. The sample was peripheral blood, taken 28 days after the second AZD1222 dose. Recombination linked TRBV15 to TRBJ1-6; TRBD1 is a possible D gene, resting on 6 matching bases. CDR3 protein: CATSRDHQGNSPLHF. The base sequence is TGTGCCACCAGCAGAGACCACCAGGGGAATTCACCCCTCCACTTT.